This T cell receptor (beta chain) came from a study of blood T cell repertoires in COVID-19. Study context: The United States, Italy and Spain were the sources of the acute and convalescent COVID-19 samples.

Germline-derived CDR1 and CDR2 are KGHDR and SFDVKD. V shed 3 bases, J shed 8 bases, and the junction held 7 bases outside the gene matches. The CDR3 loop spans 14 amino acids. Original processing methods: Estimation of nucleated cell counts was performed using reference gene primer amplification. Using immunoSEQ multiplex PCR, the repertoire was profiled, and TCRdb retains in-frame clones only, with some absent. That table gives V, J and clone size, and the DNA gave D and trimming. Of some 270,000 clones listed, 86% are singletons. Seattle enrolled patients during active infection and tracked them longitudinally.

The specimen was peripheral blood. The V and J genes are TRBV24-1 and TRBJ1-2; 8 bases line up with TRBD1. The TCR comes from a woman older than 75 with COVID-19, enrolled during active disease. The CDR3 nucleotides read TGTGCCACCAGTGATCCAGGGGGCGCGAAGGGCTACACCTTC. Its protein product is CATSDPGGAKGYTF.